This TCR beta chain was sequenced during a study of shared clonotypes between healthy human individuals. At a deep level, the assay was run. Across several immunoSEQ plates, the genomic DNA of each subset was split evenly. Sequencing on ten immunoSEQ deep assay plates was performed for unsorted PBMC DNA. Using immunoSEQ multiplex PCR, the repertoire was profiled, and TCRdb retains in-frame clones only, with some absent. The sample contains fewer than 650,000 clones, just over 75% of which appear only once. V shed 3 bases and J shed 6 bases, with 15 bases lying between them. The CDR3 loop spans 15 amino acids. Per germline, CDR1 MDHEN and CDR2 SYDVKM.

This clonotype was obtained from a woman between 35 and 50 years old in good health. Some clones in this sample may be carry-over from other donors' samples. The J gene is TRBJ2-1, the V gene TRBV28, with D perhaps given as TRBD1 or TRBD2 (6 bases each). Source material: PBMCs. Here the CDR3 reads CASSLYGEGGNEQFF. As DNA, the CDR3 is TGTGCCAGCAGTTTGTACGGAGAGGGGGGCAATGAGCAGTTCTTC.